The TCR beta chain described here comes from a study of T cells in Graves' hyperthyroidism and ophthalmopathy. The germline gives CDR1 SQVTM, CDR2 ANQGSEA. V was shortened by 7 bases and J by 8 bases, with 9 bases between the two germline ends. The CDR3 runs to 10 residues. This clonotype was observed a few times. As yet, its antigen is unknown. Notes on the study in general: Most expanded thyroid clonotypes above 0.001 also appeared in blood.

Subjects aged 18 to 65 presented with newly diagnosed hyperthyroidism of less than 2 months' duration. RNA transcripts served as the template for amplifying TCR beta CDR3 regions. HTBI primers drove first-round RT-PCR of the TCR CDR3. TCRdb recomputed calls from the multiplex PCR reads with MiXCR, one row per CDR3 protein. Among around 700,000 distinct CDR3 sequences listed, 18% were seen once. The sample consisted of blood. The receptor comes from a woman aged 45 to 65 with Graves' hyperthyroidism that later progressed to Graves' ophthalmopathy. This chain joins TRBV29-1 and TRBJ2-1; D is undetermined. The DNA for the CDR3 is TGCAGCGCAGACGACTATGAGCAGTTCTTC. This codes for CSADDYEQFF.